This TCR beta chain was obtained from a study of cytomegalovirus exposure and HLA in healthy donors. Points from the study as a whole: Prior analysis indicated that the majority of TCR beta V segments exhibited productivity approximately 87% or approximately 30% of the time. Investigators reported about 160 TCR beta chains as tied to cytomegalovirus.

Amplification used 60 Vbeta primers and 13 Jbeta primers. The protocol was immunoSEQ multiplex PCR, while the TCRdb copy is restricted to in-frame clones and leaves out a portion. The table shows roughly 130,000 clones, with 88% occurring only once. The CDR3 runs to 13 residues. The V gene lost 7 bases and the J gene lost 7 bases, with 14 bases spanning the gap. The germline CDR1 and CDR2 sequences are LNHDA and SQIVND (reference sequence). Remarks on this clone: What it binds is not known.

The clonotype comes from a middle-aged woman in good health and CMV-seronegative. Sequenced: PBMCs. The rearrangement links TRBV19 to TRBJ2-1; tentatively, D is TRBD2 (6 bases). The CDR3 spells CASKAGRPNEQFF. As DNA, the CDR3 is TGTGCCAGTAAGGCGGGGCGGCCAAATGAGCAGTTCTTC. The entire variable domain, with the rest obtained from reference TRBV19 and TRBJ2-1, is as follows: DGGITQSPKYLFRKEGQNVTLSCEQNLNHDAMYWYRQDPGQGLRLIYYSQIVNDFQKGDIAEGYSVSREKKESFPLTVTSAQKNPTAFYLCASKAGRPNEQFFGPGTRLTVL.